This TCR beta chain appears in the sequencing data of a study of CD8+ T cells in alopecia areata. Background on the study: Dosing with tofacitinib proceeded for 6 to 18 months, followed by 6 months off drug.

Reverse transcription of extracted RNA yielded cDNA, which provided the sequencing template. TCRdb keeps only in-frame clones here, not all; method: immunoSEQ multiplex PCR. Of roughly 170,000 clones in the sample, 50% to 75% are singletons; the top ten hold approximately 15%. Study-level findings and limits: Clonality was higher in lesional than normal scalp, especially in alopecia totalis/universalis.

Germline-derived CDR1 and CDR2 are MNHEY and SVGAGI. The CDR3 contains 13 residues. Trimming stripped 7 bases from V and 4 bases from J, with 8 bases between. This clone was seen a few times. The target antigen is unknown. This TCR derives from a human donor with alopecia areata. V usage is TRBV6-5 and J usage is TRBJ2-6; no reliable D call. The sample here was CD4+ T cells sorted from blood, taken at week 0. CDR3 region: CASTRRGANVLTF. Written as DNA, the CDR3 is TGTGCCAGCACCCGCCGGGGGGCCAACGTCCTGACTTTC.